This T cell receptor beta chain was profiled in a study of Graves' ophthalmopathy and Graves' hyperthyroidism (dated by TCRdb to the late 2010s). A note on the overall study: Hyperthyroidism was considered stable if no progression to ophthalmopathy occurred within 18 months of follow-up. After sampling, hyperthyroidism patients received methimazole starting at 30 mg daily, and ophthalmopathy patients received high-dose intravenous methylprednisolone. For independent validation, a separate cohort was made up of around 18 hyperthyroidism patients plus 17 patients who later progressed from hyperthyroidism to ophthalmopathy. In total, under 150 blood samples were TCR-sequenced: around 42 ophthalmopathy, 75 hyperthyroidism and approximately 17 hyperthyroidism-to-ophthalmopathy patients. In roughly 6 hyperthyroidism patients, T-cell repertoires of thyroid tissue and blood were compared. To tell Graves' ophthalmopathy apart from Graves' hyperthyroidism, and to predict which patients would progress to ophthalmopathy, the study relied on TCR beta repertoire signatures. To explore V-J signatures that separate ophthalmopathy from hyperthyroidism, a discovery set of about a hundred patients was enrolled, consisting of fewer than 45 with ophthalmopathy and roughly 60 with stable hyperthyroidism.

Patients with hyperthyroidism were aged 18 to 65 years, had been newly diagnosed, and had a disease duration of less than 2 months. Patients with other autoimmune diseases, uncontrolled infections, pregnancy or lactation were excluded from the study. Diagnosis relied on clinical symptoms, serum thyroxine, TRAb, thyroid ultrasound and orbital computed tomography. Total RNA was extracted with Trizol reagent and quality-checked on an Agilent 2100 Bioanalyzer. Findings and caveats that apply to the study as a whole: In validation, the model predicted ophthalmopathy progression with roughly 68% sensitivity and around 72% specificity; 12 predicted patients were CT-confirmed with GO in a median of about 7.1 months. Most expanded thyroid clonotypes with a frequency above 0.001 also appeared in blood, which suggests that blood repertoires may reflect the immune response in the thyroid. Ophthalmopathy was separated from stable hyperthyroidism by the 13-signature model with roughly 90% sensitivity and just under 84% specificity in cross-validation and with 80%/75% in the test set. Sample size was not predetermined statistically, and investigators were not blinded to group allocation.

CDR1 SQVTM and CDR2 ANQGSEA are derived from the germline V gene. At the junction V is shortened by 7 bases and J by 2 bases; bases outside the gene matches: 4. The CDR3 spans 13 residues, from the cysteine through the phenylalanine. Left in the record is the CDR3 DNA by itself, 39 bases read in frame from the first base. TCR beta CDR3 regions were amplified from RNA transcripts for repertoire sequencing. The first round was an RT-PCR using HTBI primers with the Qiagen OneStep RT-PCR kit, and this first round was followed by a second-round multiplex PCR, then size selection and purification. Libraries were sequenced on an Illumina HiSeq2000 using paired-end 100 bp reads. Concerning the study's data processing: SOAPnuke was used to process the reads, throwing out any read that had adapters, had uncalled bases, had a mean Phred below 15, or lacked an exact constant-primer or identifier match. COPE v1.2.5 was used to merge the high-quality paired reads. Unique nucleotide sequences were defined as clonotypes and aligned to IMGT TRB V, D and J references using MiTCR v1.1. The analysis was limited to V-J combinations with a frequency above 0.0001, which together covered around 99% of the repertoires. A TCR clonal expansion and chaos score per V-J combination was defined as the ratio of F50 clonal expansion to chaos observed in the TCRdist matrix. Features were reduced by Welch's t-statistics and random forest to around 14 V-J combinations, which fed a naive Bayes classifier. Thyroid-blood repertoire similarity was quantified with the Morisita-Horn index. TCRdb handled the public reads itself, with Q25 trimming in fastp and clone calling in MiXCR, and kept productive beta chains. Entries are consolidated by CDR3 protein sequence, retaining the most common genes and DNA. TCRdb, not the authors, supplied the V and J calls. In all, the sample holds a few hundred thousand distinct CDR3 sequences, and just under 40% of those were seen once. The ten largest clones add up to about 4% of the sample.

This clonotype appeared many times. Its antigen specificity is not known. No base quality values were provided; no much bigger clone lies one nucleotide off. Sequenced sample: peripheral blood or thyroid tissue (not recorded which). The sequence links TRBV29-1 to TRBJ1-3; TRBD1 aligns with 8 central bases. This receptor was identified in an adult man with Graves' hyperthyroidism. The CDR3 reads CSGQQGAGNTIYF. Here is the DNA: TGCAGCGGACAACAGGGGGCTGGAAACACCATATATTTT. Beyond the CDR3, the reference TRBV29-1 and TRBJ1-3 genes provide the residues; the full variable domain reads: SAVISQKPSRDICQRGTSLTIQCQVDSQVTMMFWYRQQPGQSLTLIATANQGSEATYESGFVIDKFPISRPNLTFSTLTVSNMSPEDSSIYLCSGQQGAGNTIYFGEGSWLTVV.